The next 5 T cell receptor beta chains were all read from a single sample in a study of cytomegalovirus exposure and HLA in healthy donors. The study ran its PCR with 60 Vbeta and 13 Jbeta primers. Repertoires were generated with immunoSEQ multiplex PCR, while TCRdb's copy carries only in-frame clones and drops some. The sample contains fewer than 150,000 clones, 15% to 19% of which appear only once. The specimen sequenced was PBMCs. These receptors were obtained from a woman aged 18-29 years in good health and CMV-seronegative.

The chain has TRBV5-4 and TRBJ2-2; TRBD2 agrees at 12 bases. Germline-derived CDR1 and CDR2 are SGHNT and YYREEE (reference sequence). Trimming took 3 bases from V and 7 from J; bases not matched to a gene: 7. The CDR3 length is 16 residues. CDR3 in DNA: TGTGCCAGCAGCTCACCTAGCGGGAGGGCCGGCGGGGAGCTGTTTTTT. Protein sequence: CASSSPSGRAGGELFF.

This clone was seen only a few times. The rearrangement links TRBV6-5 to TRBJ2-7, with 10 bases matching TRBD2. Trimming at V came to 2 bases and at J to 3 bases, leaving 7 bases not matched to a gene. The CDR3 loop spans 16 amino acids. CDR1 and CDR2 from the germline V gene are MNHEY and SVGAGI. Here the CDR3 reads CASSYRTSGHNYEQYF. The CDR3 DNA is TGTGCCAGCAGTTACCGGACTAGCGGCCATAACTACGAGCAGTACTTC.

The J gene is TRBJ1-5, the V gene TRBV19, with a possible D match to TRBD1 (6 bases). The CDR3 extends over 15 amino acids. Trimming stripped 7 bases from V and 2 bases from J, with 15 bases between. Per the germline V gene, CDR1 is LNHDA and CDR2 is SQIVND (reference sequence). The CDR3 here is CASTIGQNGNQPQHF. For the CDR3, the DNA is TGTGCCAGTACTATCGGACAGAACGGCAATCAGCCCCAGCATTTT. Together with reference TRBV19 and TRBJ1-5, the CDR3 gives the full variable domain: DGGITQSPKYLFRKEGQNVTLSCEQNLNHDAMYWYRQDPGQGLRLIYYSQIVNDFQKGDIAEGYSVSREKKESFPLTVTSAQKNPTAFYLCASTIGQNGNQPQHFGDGTRLSIL.

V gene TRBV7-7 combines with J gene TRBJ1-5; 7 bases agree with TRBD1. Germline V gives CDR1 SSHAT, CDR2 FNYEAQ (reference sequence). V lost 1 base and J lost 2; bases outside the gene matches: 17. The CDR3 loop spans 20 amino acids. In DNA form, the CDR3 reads TGTGCCAGCAGCTTAGGCCAGGGGGACGATGGCATATGGGGCAATCAGCCCCAGCATTTT. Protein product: CASSLGQGDDGIWGNQPQHF. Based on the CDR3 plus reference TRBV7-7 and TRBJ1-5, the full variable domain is GAGVSQSPRYKVTKRGQDVTLRCDPISSHATLYWYQQALGQGPEFLTYFNYEAQPDKSGLPSDRFSAERPEGSISTLTIQRTEQRDSAMYRCASSLGQGDDGIWGNQPQHFGDGTRLSIL.

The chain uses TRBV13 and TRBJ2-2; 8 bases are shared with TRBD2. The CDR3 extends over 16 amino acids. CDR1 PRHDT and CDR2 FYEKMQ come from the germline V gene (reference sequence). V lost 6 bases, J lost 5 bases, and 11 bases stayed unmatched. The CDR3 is CASRRGDPQSTGELFF. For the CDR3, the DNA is TGTGCCAGCAGGCGGGGGGACCCTCAGAGTACCGGGGAGCTGTTTTTT.